This entry lists 19 T cell receptor beta chains sequenced from one sample in a study of human T cells and chemical hapten exposure. Regarding time point: pre-sensitization, week 0. The sample's treatment: therapeutic diphenylcyclopropenone sensitization with weekly scalp DPC. TCRdb reprocessed the RACE reads with MiXCR, giving one entry per CDR3 protein. The data hold 250,000 or so distinct CDR3 sequences, with about 7.7% observed a single time. The sample was whole blood, taken in connection with sensitization to the hapten diphenylcyclopropenone (DPC). These receptors were taken from a man between 18 and 29 years old with alopecia areata. Some clones in this sample may be carry-over from other donors' samples.

This clonotype occurred many times. The chain is built from TRBV20-1 and TRBJ1-6, with no clear D. CDR1 DFQATT and CDR2 SNEGSKA come from the germline V gene (reference sequence). The CDR3 totals 12 residues. Trimming stripped 0 bases from V and 13 bases from J, with 10 bases between. CDR3 amino acids: CSAREDLSPLHF. For the CDR3, the DNA is TGCAGTGCTAGAGAGGACCTTAGTCCCCTCCACTTT.

The chain couples TRBV29-1 to TRBJ2-7; D possibly uses TRBD1 or TRBD2 (5 bases each). Trimming left V 7 bases short and J 3 bases short, with 13 bases between. CDR1 is SQVTM, CDR2 ANQGSEA, per germline. The CDR3 totals 12 residues. The CDR3 here is CSGWDGFYEQYF. The DNA of the CDR3 is TGCAGCGGGTGGGACGGTTTCTACGAGCAGTACTTC.

This clonotype was counted a few times. This rearrangement joins TRBV5-1 to TRBJ1-4; D not certain. V was pared by 0 bases and J by 6 bases, with 12 bases between. The germline V gene encodes CDR1 SGHRS and CDR2 YFSETQ. There are 15 residues in the CDR3. CDR3 region: CASSLGLQTYEKLFF. The CDR3 bases are TGCGCCAGCAGCTTGGGTTTACAGACCTATGAAAAACTGTTTTTT.

This clonotype was found many times. The gene calls are TRBV12-3 or TRBV12-4 and TRBJ2-7; 9 bases match TRBD1. This CDR3 comprises 16 residues. Trimming removed 5 bases from V and 0 bases from J; junction bases left unmatched: 8. CDR3: CASSRRGQGPSYEQYF. The CDR3 nucleotides read TGTGCCAGCAGTAGACGGGGACAGGGACCCTCCTACGAGCAGTACTTC.

V usage is TRBV20-1 and J usage is TRBJ1-1; D possibly corresponds to TRBD1 (5 bases). Trimming left V 3 bases short and J 2 bases short, with 10 bases between. Germline CDR1 and CDR2: DFQATT and SNEGSKA (reference sequence). This CDR3 has 13 residues. The CDR3 loop reads CSASLQVNTEAFF. As DNA, the CDR3 is TGCAGTGCTAGCTTACAGGTCAACACTGAAGCTTTCTTT.

This clonotype was picked up a small number of times. The genes are TRBV7-8 and TRBJ2-1; 9 nucleotides line up with TRBD1. The CDR3 totals 11 residues. The V gene end was trimmed by 8 bases and the J gene end by 8 bases; junction bases not matched to a gene: 1. Germline assignment: CDR1 SGHVS and CDR2 FQNEAQ. CDR3 amino acids: CASDRGDEQFF. CDR3 bases: TGTGCCAGCGACAGGGGGGATGAGCAGTTCTTC.

This clonotype has just a few counts. This chain uses TRBV20-1 with TRBJ1-1, with TRBD1 matching over 7 bases. V lost 3 bases, J lost 2 bases, and 6 bases stayed unmatched. Germline values: CDR1 DFQATT, CDR2 SNEGSKA (reference sequence). CDR3 length: 14 residues. CDR3 loop: CSASYQGVNTEAFF. CDR3 DNA sequence: TGCAGTGCTAGTTACCAGGGGGTTAACACTGAAGCTTTCTTT.

The sample holds a few counts of this clonotype. This chain uses TRBV4-1 with TRBJ1-6; D may be TRBD1 (6 bases). Germline V gene data show CDR1 as MGHRA and CDR2 as YSYEKL. The CDR3 covers 16 residues. With 1 base removed from V and 9 bases from J, the gap between germline ends came to 16 bases. The CDR3 region has the DNA TGCGCCAGCAGCCAAGTATTAGGGGGTCGGGGTTCACCCCTCCACTTT. This gives the protein CASSQVLGGRGSPLHF.

Only a few counts were recorded for this clonotype. V is TRBV7-3 and J is TRBJ2-1; 7 nucleotides match TRBD1. The V gene end was trimmed by 4 bases and the J gene end by 3 bases; junction bases not matched to a gene: 3. This CDR3 has 14 residues. Germline V gene data show CDR1 as SGHTA and CDR2 as FQGTGA. The CDR3 sequence is CASSSGGIYNEQFF. The DNA of the CDR3 is TGTGCCAGCAGCTCAGGGGGTATCTACAATGAGCAGTTCTTC.

The chain combines TRBV29-1 with TRBJ1-5, with TRBD1 matching 11 bases. CDR3 length equals 15 residues. CDR1 is SQVTM and CDR2 is ANQGSEA in the germline V gene. V was clipped by 1 base and J by 4 bases; unmatched bases: 3. In nucleotides, the CDR3 is TGCAGCGTTGAAGTTGGGACAGGGGGGAATCAGCCCCAGCATTTT. It codes for CSVEVGTGGNQPQHF. Filled out from reference TRBV29-1 and TRBJ1-5, the complete variable domain reads SAVISQKPSRDICQRGTSLTIQCQVDSQVTMMFWYRQQPGQSLTLIATANQGSEATYESGFVIDKFPISRPNLTFSTLTVSNMSPEDSSIYLCSVEVGTGGNQPQHFGDGTRLSIL.

This clonotype has a handful of counts. The chain is built from TRBV4-1 and TRBJ1-1; possible D gene TRBD1, 5 bases. The CDR3 runs to 16 residues. Between the trimmed V and J ends, which lost 1 base and 1 base, there was a span of 13 bases. Per the germline V gene, CDR1 is MGHRA and CDR2 is YSYEKL. The CDR3 sequence is CASSQVTDSRNTEAFF. DNA of the CDR3: TGCGCCAGCAGCCAAGTAACCGACAGCCGGAACACTGAAGCTTTCTTT.

The V and J genes are TRBV27 and TRBJ2-1; D gene unclear. The V end lost 5 bases, the J end lost 3 bases, and 23 bases lay between the germline ends. CDR1 is MNHEY and CDR2 is SMNVEV in the germline V gene (reference sequence). CDR3 length: 18 residues. This CDR3 reads CASSPLTAKRAIYNEQFF. In DNA form, the CDR3 reads TGTGCCAGCAGTCCATTGACCGCGAAAAGAGCGATCTACAATGAGCAGTTCTTC.

This clonotype occurred a few times. The rearrangement uses TRBV12-3 or TRBV12-4 and TRBJ2-7; D perhaps matches TRBD1 (5 bases). This CDR3 region has 16 residues. The V and J ends lost 1 base and 2 bases respectively, with 15 bases between them. CDR3 coding DNA: TGTGCCAGCAGTTTAGTGGGTCAGGGAAAAACCTACGAGCAGTACTTC. Its translation is CASSLVGQGKTYEQYF.

This clonotype has more than one count but fewer than ten. The chain employs TRBV20-1 and TRBJ1-5; 8 bases align to TRBD1. CDR1 is DFQATT and CDR2 is SNEGSKA in the germline V gene (reference sequence). V dropped 6 bases and J dropped 6; count of bases not matched to a gene: 13. The CDR3 extends over 15 amino acids. CDR3 sequence reads: CSAGQPSGGSQPQHF. The CDR3 DNA reads TGCAGTGCGGGTCAACCTTCAGGGGGCAGTCAGCCCCAGCATTTT.

In this sample, this clonotype turned up a few times. This chain connects TRBV29-1 to TRBJ2-3, with TRBD1 matching over 8 bases. V lost 7 bases, J lost 1 base, and 10 bases stayed unmatched. Germline V gene lookup returns CDR1 SQVTM and CDR2 ANQGSEA. The CDR3 runs to 15 residues. The CDR3 is CSAAGQGSGTDTQYF. The DNA of the CDR3 is TGCAGCGCCGCCGGACAGGGATCGGGCACAGATACGCAGTATTTT.

This clonotype was seen only a few times. The rearrangement uses TRBV5-5 and TRBJ1-1; 12 bases are shared with TRBD1. The junction had 6 bases not matched to a gene; V was cut back by 0 bases and J by 3 bases. The germline V gene has CDR1 SGHKS and CDR2 YYEKEE (reference sequence). The CDR3 is made up of 17 amino acids. CDR3 nucleotides: TGTGCCAGCAGCTTGGTCGGGACAGGGGGCAGGGACACTGAAGCTTTCTTT. Amino acid sequence: CASSLVGTGGRDTEAFF.

This chain links TRBV3-1 with TRBJ2-7; TRBD1 might be the D (6 bases). CDR1 and CDR2 (germline): LGHDT, YNNKEL (reference sequence). V lost 1 base and J lost 3, with 10 bases in between. This CDR3 has 14 residues. CDR3 loop: CASSQAGHHYEQYF. The CDR3 DNA is TGTGCCAGCAGCCAAGCGGGACACCACTACGAGCAGTACTTC.

Only a few counts were recorded for this clonotype. The V and J genes are TRBV7-9 and TRBJ2-5; 10 positions agree with TRBD1. CDR1 is SEHNR, CDR2 FQNEAQ, per germline (reference sequence). J lost 1 base, V lost 5 bases, and 13 bases had no gene match. This CDR3 has 18 amino acids. CDR3 region: CASSRLGWDRGFQETQYF. CDR3 in DNA: TGTGCCAGCAGCCGATTGGGTTGGGACAGGGGTTTCCAAGAGACCCAGTACTTC.

This clonotype came up a few times. The chain combines TRBV7-2 with TRBJ2-3; TRBD2 agrees at 8 bases. The CDR3 covers 17 residues. With 1 base clipped from V and 2 bases from J, the junction kept 8 bases outside the gene matches. From germline, CDR1 is SGHTA and CDR2 FQGNSA. CDR3 amino acids: CASSLVFSGDHTDTQYF. DNA of the CDR3: TGTGCCAGCAGCTTAGTATTTAGCGGGGACCACACAGATACGCAGTATTTT.